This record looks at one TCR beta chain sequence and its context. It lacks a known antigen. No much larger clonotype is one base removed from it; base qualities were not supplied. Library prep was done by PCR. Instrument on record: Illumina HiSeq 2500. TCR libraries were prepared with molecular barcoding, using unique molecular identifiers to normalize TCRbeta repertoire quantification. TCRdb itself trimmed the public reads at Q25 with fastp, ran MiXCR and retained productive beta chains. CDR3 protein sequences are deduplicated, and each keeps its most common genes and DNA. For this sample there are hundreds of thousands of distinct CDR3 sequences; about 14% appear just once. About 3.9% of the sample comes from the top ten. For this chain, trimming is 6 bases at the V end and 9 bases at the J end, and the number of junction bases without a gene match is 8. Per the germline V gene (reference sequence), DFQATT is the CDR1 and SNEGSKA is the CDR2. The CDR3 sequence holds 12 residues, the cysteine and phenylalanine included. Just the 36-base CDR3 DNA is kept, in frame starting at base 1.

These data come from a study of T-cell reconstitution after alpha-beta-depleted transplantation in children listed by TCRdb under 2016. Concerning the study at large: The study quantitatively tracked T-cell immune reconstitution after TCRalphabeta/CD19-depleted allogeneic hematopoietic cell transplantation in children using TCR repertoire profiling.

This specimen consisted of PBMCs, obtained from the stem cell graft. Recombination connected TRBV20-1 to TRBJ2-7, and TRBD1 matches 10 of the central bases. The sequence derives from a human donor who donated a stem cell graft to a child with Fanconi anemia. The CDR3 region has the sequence CSARDRGWAQYF. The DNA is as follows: TGCAGTGCAAGGGACAGGGGATGGGCGCAGTACTTC.